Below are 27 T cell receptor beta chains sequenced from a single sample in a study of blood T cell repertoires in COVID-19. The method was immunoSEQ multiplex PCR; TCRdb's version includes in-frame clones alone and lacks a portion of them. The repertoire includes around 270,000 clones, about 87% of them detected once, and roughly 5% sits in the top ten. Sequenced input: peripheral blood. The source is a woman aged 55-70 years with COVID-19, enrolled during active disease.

CDR3 nucleotides: TGTGCCAGCAGCCCCGGACAGGGGGAGGCAGGCTACACCTTC. It translates to CASSPGQGEAGYTF. This chain uses TRBV5-4 with TRBJ1-2, with TRBD1 identical over 10 bases. V was pared by 4 bases and J by 8 bases, with 8 bases of the junction left unmatched. CDR3 length: 14 amino acids. CDR1 is SGHNT and CDR2 is YYREEE in the germline V gene (reference sequence).

CDR3 DNA: TGCGCCAGCAGCATTACTAGCGGGTGGGGCGAGCAGTACTTC. This encodes CASSITSGWGEQYF. The chain is built from TRBV5-1 and TRBJ2-7; 9 nucleotides align to TRBD2. V dropped 4 bases and J dropped 6; count of bases not matched to a gene: 8. The CDR3 extends over 14 amino acids. Germline V gene lookup returns CDR1 SGHRS and CDR2 YFSETQ.

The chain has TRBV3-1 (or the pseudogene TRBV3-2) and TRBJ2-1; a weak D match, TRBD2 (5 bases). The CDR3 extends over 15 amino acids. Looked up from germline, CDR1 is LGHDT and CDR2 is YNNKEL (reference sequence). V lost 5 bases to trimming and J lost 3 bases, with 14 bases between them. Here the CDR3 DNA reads TGTGCCAGCAGCGTCGGGAACAGTAACTACAATGAGCAGTTCTTC. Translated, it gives CASSVGNSNYNEQFF.

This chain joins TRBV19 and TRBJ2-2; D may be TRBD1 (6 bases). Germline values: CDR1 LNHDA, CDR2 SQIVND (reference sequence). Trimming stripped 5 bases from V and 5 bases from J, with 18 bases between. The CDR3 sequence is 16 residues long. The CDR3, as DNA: TGTGCCAGTAGTCCTGACAGGTTCTTCGGGACCGGGGAGCTGTTTTTT. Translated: CASSPDRFFGTGELFF.

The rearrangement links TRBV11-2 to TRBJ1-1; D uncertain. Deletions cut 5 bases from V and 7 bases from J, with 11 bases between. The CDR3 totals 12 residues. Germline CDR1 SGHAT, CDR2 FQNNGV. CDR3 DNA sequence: TGTGCCAGCAGCCACACCCCGAATGAAGCTTTCTTT. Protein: CASSHTPNEAFF.

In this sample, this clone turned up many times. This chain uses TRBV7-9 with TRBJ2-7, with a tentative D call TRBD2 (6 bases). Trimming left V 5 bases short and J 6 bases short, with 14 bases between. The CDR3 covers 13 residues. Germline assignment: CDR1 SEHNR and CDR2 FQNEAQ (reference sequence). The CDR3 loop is CASSRPLAFEQYF. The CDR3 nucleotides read TGTGCCAGCAGCCGCCCTCTAGCGTTCGAGCAGTACTTC.

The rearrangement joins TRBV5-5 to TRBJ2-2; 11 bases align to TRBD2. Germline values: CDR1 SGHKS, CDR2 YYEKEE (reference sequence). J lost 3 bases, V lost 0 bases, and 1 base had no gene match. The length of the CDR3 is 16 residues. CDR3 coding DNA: TGTGCCAGCAGCTTGGGACTAGCGGGGTACACCGGGGAGCTGTTTTTT. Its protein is CASSLGLAGYTGELFF.

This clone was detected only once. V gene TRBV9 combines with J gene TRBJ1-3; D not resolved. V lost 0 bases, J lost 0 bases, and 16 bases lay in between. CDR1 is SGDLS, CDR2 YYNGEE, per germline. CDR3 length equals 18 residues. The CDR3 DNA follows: TGTGCCAGCAGCGTAGGGGCCTCGGGAGGCTCCTCTGGAAACACCATATATTTT. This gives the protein CASSVGASGGSSGNTIYF.

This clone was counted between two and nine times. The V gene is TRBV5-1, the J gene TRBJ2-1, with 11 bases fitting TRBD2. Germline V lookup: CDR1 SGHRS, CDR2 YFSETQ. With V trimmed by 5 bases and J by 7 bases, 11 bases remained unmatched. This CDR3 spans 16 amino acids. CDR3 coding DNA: TGCGCCAGCAGATCTAAATTAGCGGGAGGGGGGAATGAGCAGTTCTTC. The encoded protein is CASRSKLAGGGNEQFF.

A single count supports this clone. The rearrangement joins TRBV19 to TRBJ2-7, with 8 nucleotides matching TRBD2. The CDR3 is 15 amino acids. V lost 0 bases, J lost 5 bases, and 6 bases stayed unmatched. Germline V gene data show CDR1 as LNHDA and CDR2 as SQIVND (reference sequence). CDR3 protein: CASSIDRGRIDEQYF. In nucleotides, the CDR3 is TGTGCCAGTAGTATAGATCGCGGGAGGATCGACGAGCAGTACTTC.

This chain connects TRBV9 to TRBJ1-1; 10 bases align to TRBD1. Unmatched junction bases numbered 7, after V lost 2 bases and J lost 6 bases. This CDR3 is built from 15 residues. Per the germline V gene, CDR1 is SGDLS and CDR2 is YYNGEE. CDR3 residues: CASSVGTGVMAEAFF. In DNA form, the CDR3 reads TGTGCCAGCAGCGTCGGGACAGGGGTGATGGCTGAAGCTTTCTTT.

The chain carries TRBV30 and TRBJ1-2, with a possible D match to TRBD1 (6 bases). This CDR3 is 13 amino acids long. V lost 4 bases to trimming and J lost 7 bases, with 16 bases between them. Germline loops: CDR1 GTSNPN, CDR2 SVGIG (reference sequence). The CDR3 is CAWTLRGGGGYTF. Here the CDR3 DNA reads TGTGCCTGGACCCTAAGGGGAGGGGGTGGCTACACCTTC.

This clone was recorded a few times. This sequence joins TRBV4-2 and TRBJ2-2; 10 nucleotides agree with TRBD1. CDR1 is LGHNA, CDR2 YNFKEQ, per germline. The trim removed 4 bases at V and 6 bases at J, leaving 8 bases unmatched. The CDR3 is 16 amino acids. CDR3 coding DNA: TGTGCCAGCAGCCTCGCGGGACAGGGGAGCGCCGGGGAGCTGTTTTTT. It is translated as CASSLAGQGSAGELFF.

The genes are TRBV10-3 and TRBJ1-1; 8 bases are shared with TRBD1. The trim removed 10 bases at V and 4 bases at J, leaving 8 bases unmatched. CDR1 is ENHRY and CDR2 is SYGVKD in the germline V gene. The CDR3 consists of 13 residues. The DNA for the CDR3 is TGTGCCACCGTAGGACAGGGACGCACTGAAGCTTTCTTT. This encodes CATVGQGRTEAFF.

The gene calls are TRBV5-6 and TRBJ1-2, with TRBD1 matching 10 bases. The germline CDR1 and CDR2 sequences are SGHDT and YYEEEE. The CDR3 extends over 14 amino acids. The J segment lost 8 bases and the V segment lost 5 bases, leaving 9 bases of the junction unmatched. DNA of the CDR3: TGTGCCAGCAGACGACAGGGGGCGCAAGGAGGCTACACCTTC. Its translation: CASRRQGAQGGYTF.

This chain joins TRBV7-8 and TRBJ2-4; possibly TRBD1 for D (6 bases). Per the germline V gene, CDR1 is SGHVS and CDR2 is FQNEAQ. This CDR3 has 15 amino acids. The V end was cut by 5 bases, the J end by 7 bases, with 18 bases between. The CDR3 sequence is CASSREHRAGNIQYF. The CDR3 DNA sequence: TGTGCCAGCAGCCGAGAGCACAGGGCCGGGAACATTCAGTACTTC.

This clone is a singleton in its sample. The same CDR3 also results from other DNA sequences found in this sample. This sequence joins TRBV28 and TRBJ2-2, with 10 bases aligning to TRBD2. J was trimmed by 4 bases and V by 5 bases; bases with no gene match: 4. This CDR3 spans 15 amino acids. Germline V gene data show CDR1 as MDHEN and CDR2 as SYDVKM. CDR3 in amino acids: CASSPLAGVTGELFF. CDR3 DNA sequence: TGTGCCAGCAGTCCTCTAGCGGGAGTCACCGGGGAGCTGTTTTTT.

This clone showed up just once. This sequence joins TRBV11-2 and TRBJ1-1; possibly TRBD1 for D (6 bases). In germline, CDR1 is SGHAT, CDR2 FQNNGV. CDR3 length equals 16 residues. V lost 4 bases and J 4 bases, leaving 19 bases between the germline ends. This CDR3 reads CASSSPHGGRATEAFF. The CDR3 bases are TGTGCCAGCAGCTCCCCCCACGGGGGGCGGGCCACTGAAGCTTTCTTT.

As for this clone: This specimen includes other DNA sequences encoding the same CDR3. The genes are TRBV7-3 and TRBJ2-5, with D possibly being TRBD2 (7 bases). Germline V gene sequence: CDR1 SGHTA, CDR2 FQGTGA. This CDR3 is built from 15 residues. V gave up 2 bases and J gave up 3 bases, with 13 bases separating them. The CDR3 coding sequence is TGTGCCAGCAGCTTAGGGGGGCTAGCGGAAGAGACCCAGTACTTC. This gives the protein CASSLGGLAEETQYF.

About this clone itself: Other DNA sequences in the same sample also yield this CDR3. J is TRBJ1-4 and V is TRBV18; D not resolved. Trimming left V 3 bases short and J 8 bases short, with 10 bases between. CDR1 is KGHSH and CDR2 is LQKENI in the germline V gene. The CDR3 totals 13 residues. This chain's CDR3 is CASSPLSSEKLFF. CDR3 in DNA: TGTGCCAGCTCACCGTTGTCGTCCGAAAAACTGTTTTTT. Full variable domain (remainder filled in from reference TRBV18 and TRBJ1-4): NAGVMQNPRHLVRRRGQEARLRCSPMKGHSHVYWYRQLPEEGLKFMVYLQKENIIDESGMPKERFSAEFPKEGPSILRIQQVVRGDSAAYFCASSPLSSEKLFFGSGTQLSVL.

In DNA form, the CDR3 reads TGCGCCAGCGAGCGGGGCGTAGGGTCCTACAATGAGCAGTTCTTC. This encodes CASERGVGSYNEQFF. The chain recombines TRBV5-1 with TRBJ2-1, with TRBD2 matching over 7 bases. CDR1 and CDR2 from the germline V gene are SGHRS and YFSETQ. J lost 1 base, V lost 7 bases, and 8 bases had no gene match. This CDR3 spans 15 amino acids.

As DNA, the CDR3 is TGTGCCAGCAGCTTGCCAGCGGGACCCGATGTAAATGAGCAGTTCTTC. Protein: CASSLPAGPDVNEQFF. The chain has TRBV7-9 and TRBJ2-1; 7 bases are a match to TRBD2. The V gene's germline CDR1 is SEHNR and CDR2 FQNEAQ (reference sequence). Unmatched junction bases numbered 12, after V lost 3 bases and J lost 7 bases. This CDR3 has 16 residues.

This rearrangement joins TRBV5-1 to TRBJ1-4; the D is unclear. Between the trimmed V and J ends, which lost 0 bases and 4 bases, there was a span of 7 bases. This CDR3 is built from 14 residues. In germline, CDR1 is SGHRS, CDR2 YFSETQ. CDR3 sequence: CASSLGHGNEKLFF. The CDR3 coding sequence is TGCGCCAGCAGCTTGGGTCACGGTAATGAAAAACTGTTTTTT.

The CDR3 loop is CATSDPGTRAAQFF. CDR3 sequence (DNA): TGTGCCACCAGTGATCCTGGGACTAGGGCCGCGCAGTTCTTC. The chain couples TRBV24-1 to TRBJ2-1; 8 positions match TRBD2. The CDR3 extends over 14 amino acids. Germline V gene lookup returns CDR1 KGHDR and CDR2 SFDVKD. After removal of 3 bases from V and 12 bases from J, the junction contained 9 bases not matched to a gene.

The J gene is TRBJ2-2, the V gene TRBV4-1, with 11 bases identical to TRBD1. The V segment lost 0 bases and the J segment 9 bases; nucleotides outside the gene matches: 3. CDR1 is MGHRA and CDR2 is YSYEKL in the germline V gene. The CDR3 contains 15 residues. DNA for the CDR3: TGCGCCAGCAGCCAAGACGGACAGGGGGCCAGGGAGCTGTTTTTT. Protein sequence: CASSQDGQGARELFF.

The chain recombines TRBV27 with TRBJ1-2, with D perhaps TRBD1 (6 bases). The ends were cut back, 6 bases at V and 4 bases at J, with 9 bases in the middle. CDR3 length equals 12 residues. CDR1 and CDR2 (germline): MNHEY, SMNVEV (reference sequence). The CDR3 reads CASRQGPYGYTF. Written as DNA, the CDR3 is TGTGCCAGCAGGCAGGGGCCCTATGGCTACACCTTC.

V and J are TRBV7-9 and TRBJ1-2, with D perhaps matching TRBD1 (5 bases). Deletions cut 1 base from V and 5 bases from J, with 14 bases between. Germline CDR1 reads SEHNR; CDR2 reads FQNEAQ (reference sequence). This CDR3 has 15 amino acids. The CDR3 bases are TGTGCCAGCAGCTTAGTAGCAGGGCTGGAGTATGGCTACACCTTC. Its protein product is CASSLVAGLEYGYTF.